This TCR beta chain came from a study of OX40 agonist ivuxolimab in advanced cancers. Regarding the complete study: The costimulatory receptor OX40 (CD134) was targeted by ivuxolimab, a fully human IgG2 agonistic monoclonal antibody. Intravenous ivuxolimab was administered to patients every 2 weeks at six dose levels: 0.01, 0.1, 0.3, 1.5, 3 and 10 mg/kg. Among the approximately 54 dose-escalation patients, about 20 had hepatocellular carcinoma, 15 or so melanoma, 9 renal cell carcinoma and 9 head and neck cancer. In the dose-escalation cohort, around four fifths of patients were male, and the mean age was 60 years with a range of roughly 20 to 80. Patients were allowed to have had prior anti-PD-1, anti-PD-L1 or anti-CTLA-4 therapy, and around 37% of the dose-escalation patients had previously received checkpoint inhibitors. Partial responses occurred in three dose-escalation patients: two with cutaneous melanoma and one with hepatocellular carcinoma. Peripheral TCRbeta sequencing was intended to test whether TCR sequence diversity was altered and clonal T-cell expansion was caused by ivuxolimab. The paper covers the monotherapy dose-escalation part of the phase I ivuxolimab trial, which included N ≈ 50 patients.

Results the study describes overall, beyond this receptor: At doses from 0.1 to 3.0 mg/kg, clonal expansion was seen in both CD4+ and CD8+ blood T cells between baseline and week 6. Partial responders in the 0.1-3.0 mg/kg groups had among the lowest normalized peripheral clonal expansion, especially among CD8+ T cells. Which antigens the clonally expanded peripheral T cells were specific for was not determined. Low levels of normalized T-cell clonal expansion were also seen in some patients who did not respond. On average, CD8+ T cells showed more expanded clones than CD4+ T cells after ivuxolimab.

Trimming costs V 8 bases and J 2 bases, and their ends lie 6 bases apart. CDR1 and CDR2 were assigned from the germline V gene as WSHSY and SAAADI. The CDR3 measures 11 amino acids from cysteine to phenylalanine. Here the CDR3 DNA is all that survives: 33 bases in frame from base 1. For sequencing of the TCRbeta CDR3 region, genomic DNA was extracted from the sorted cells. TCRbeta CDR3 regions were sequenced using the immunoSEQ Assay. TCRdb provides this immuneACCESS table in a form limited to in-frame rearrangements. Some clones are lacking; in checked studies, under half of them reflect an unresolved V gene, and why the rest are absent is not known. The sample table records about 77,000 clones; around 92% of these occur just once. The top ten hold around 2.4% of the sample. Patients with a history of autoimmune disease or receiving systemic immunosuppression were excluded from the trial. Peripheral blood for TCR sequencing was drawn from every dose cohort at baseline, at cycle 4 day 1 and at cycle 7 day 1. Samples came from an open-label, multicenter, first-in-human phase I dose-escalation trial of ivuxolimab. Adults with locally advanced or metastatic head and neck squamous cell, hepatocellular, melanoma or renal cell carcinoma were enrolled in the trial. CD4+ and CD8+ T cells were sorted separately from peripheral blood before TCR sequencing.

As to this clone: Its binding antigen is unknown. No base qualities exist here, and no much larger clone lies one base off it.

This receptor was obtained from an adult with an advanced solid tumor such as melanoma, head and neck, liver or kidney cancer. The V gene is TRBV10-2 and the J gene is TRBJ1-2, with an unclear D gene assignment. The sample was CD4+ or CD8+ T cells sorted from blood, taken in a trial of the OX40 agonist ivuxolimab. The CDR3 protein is CASGENYGYTF. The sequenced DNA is TGCGCCAGCGGGGAAAACTATGGCTACACCTTC.